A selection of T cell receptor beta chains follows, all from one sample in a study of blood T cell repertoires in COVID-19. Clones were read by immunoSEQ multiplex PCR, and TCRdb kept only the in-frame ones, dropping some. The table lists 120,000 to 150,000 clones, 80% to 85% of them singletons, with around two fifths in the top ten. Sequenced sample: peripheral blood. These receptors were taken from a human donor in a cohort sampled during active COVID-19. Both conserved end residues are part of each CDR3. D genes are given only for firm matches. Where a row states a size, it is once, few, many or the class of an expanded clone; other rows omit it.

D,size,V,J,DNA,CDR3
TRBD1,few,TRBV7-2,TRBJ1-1,TGTGCCAGCTCAGGGACAGGGCCGTGGAACACTGAAGCTTTCTTT,CASSGTGPWNTEAFF
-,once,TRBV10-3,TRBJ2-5,TGTGCCATCAGTGACGGTCCCGAGACCCAGTACTTC,CAISDGPETQYF
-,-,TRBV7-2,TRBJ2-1,TGTGCCAGCACCCGGGGAGGTGACAATGAGCAGTTCTTC,CASTRGGDNEQFF
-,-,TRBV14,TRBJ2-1,TGTGCCAGCAGCCCCCTGGGAGGTGGCCCGTACAATGAGCAGTTCTTC,CASSPLGGGPYNEQFF
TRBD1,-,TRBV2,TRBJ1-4,TGTGCCAGCAGGTCCGGGACAGGTCTATCTAAACTGTTTTTT,CASRSGTGLSKLFF
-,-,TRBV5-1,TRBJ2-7,TGCGCCAGCAGCTTGGGACAGGCTAGCTCCTACGAGCAGTACTTC,CASSLGQASSYEQYF
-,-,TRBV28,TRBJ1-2,TGTGCCAGCATTTCGGAGGGGAGCTATGGCTACACCTTC,CASISEGSYGYTF
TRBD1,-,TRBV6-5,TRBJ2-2,TGTGCCAGCCTCGCCGGGACAGACACCGGGGAGCTGTTTTTT,CASLAGTDTGELFF
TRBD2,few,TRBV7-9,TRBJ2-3,TGTGCCAGCAGCGGAGGACTAGCGGGGGGCTCAGATACGCAGTATTTT,CASSGGLAGGSDTQYF
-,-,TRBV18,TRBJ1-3,TGTGCCAGCTCTCCCGATGCGACAGCTGGAAACACCATATATTTT,CASSPDATAGNTIYF
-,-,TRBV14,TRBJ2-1,TGTGCCAGCAGCCAAGGTAGCGTCTACAATGAGCAGTTCTTC,CASSQGSVYNEQFF
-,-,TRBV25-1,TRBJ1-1,TGTGCCAGCAGTGAATCAGGGTACACTGAAGCTTTCTTT,CASSESGYTEAFF
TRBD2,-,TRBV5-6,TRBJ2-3,TGTGCCAGCAGCTTCGTGACTAGCGGGGGTTCCACAGATACGCAGTATTTT,CASSFVTSGGSTDTQYF
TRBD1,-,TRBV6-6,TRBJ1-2,TGTGCCAGCAGGCCGGGGACAGTTCATGGCTACACCTTC,CASRPGTVHGYTF
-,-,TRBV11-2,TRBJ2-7,TGTGCCAGCAGCGGAGGGGCAGGGCCCTACGAGCAGTACTTC,CASSGGAGPYEQYF
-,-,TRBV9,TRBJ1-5,TGTGCCACCCGTGGGGGCACTAGCAATCAGCCCCAGCATTTT,CATRGGTSNQPQHF
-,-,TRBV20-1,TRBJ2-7,TGCAGTGCTACAGGCTCCTACGAGCAGTACTTC,CSATGSYEQYF
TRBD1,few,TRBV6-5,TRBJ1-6,TGTGCCAGCAGTTCTACGGGACAGTATAATTCACCCCTCCACTTT,CASSSTGQYNSPLHF
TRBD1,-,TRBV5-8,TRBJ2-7,TGTGCCAGCAGCAGATCGGGGACAGGGACCTACGAGCAGTACTTC,CASSRSGTGTYEQYF
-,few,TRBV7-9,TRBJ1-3,TGTGCCAGCAGCTTGGACAGCGGAAACACCATATATTTT,CASSLDSGNTIYF